These 27 T cell receptor beta chains originate from one sample sequenced in a study of blood T cell repertoires in COVID-19. Generated by immunoSEQ multiplex PCR, the TCRdb table keeps only in-frame clones and is missing some. This sample has 35,000 to 55,000 clones; 70% to 90% occur once, and the top ten carry just under 8.5%. The sequencing input was peripheral blood. Receptor source: a man aged 60-69 years with active COVID-19.

The chain uses TRBV3-1 (or the pseudogene TRBV3-2) and TRBJ1-1; possible D gene TRBD1, 6 bases. V shed 8 bases and J shed 3 bases, with 19 bases lying between them. The germline V gene encodes CDR1 LGHDT and CDR2 YNNKEL (reference sequence). This CDR3 has 15 amino acids. The CDR3 loop reads CASDDPNRVDTEAFF. CDR3 in DNA: TGTGCCAGCGATGACCCGAACAGGGTCGACACTGAAGCTTTCTTT.

The chain joins TRBV6-5 to TRBJ1-1, with 8 bases fitting TRBD1. Germline lookup yields CDR1 MNHEY and CDR2 SVGAGI. Trimming at V came to 5 bases and at J to 4 bases, leaving 9 bases not matched to a gene. The CDR3 length is 15 residues. CDR3 residues: CASSPPTGALTEAFF. The CDR3 nucleotides are TGTGCCAGCAGTCCCCCGACAGGGGCCCTCACTGAAGCTTTCTTT.

The chain recombines TRBV15 with TRBJ2-2; weak D call: TRBD2 (5 bases). Per germline, CDR1 LNHNV and CDR2 YYDKDF (reference sequence). The germline V and J ends were trimmed by 0 bases and 5 bases, with 10 bases remaining between them. The CDR3 sequence is 15 residues long. This CDR3 is CATSRDRQRTGELFF. DNA for the CDR3: TGTGCCACCAGCAGAGATCGCCAGCGGACCGGGGAGCTGTTTTTT.

There are a few counts of this clone. This chain links TRBV19 with TRBJ2-3; D is unresolved. Trimming removed 1 base from V and 6 bases from J, with 17 bases in between. Germline CDR1 and CDR2: LNHDA and SQIVND (reference sequence). This CDR3 has 16 residues. In DNA form, the CDR3 reads TGTGCCAGTAGTATAGCTTCTACCCCAGGCGCGGATACGCAGTATTTT. Encoded protein: CASSIASTPGADTQYF.

The genes are TRBV6-5 and TRBJ2-5; D not resolved. V gave up 2 bases and J gave up 1 base, with 5 bases separating them. The CDR3 is 13 residues long. CDR1 and CDR2 (germline): MNHEY, SVGAGI. The CDR3 nucleotides read TGTGCCAGCAGTTACGTCCTCCAAGAGACCCAGTACTTC. Amino acid sequence: CASSYVLQETQYF.

This chain uses TRBV18 with TRBJ2-3; D not resolved. The CDR3 length is 15 residues. Per germline, CDR1 KGHSH and CDR2 LQKENI. The V and J ends lost 3 bases and 0 bases respectively, with 10 bases between them. The CDR3 DNA follows: TGTGCCAGCTCACCGGAGACGCTAAGCACAGATACGCAGTATTTT. Its translation: CASSPETLSTDTQYF.

The rearrangement uses TRBV11-3 and TRBJ2-1; 7 positions agree with TRBD2. V lost 3 bases, J lost 3 bases, and 8 bases stayed unmatched. Germline values: CDR1 SGHNT, CDR2 YENEEA. This CDR3 has 16 residues. The CDR3 reads CASSLEGTTNYNEQFF. CDR3 nucleotide sequence: TGTGCCAGCAGCTTGGAAGGGACTACCAACTACAATGAGCAGTTCTTC.

The chain employs TRBV28 and TRBJ2-7; a possible D gene is TRBD2 (6 bases). The CDR3 sequence is 14 residues long. V gave up 7 bases and J gave up 2 bases, with 15 bases separating them. Per the germline V gene, CDR1 is MDHEN and CDR2 is SYDVKM. The CDR3 sequence: CASTRGGATYEQYF. For the CDR3, the DNA is TGTGCCAGCACCCGAGGAGGGGCGACCTACGAGCAGTACTTC. The full variable domain, in which reference TRBV28 and TRBJ2-7 provide the parts outside the CDR3, is DVKVTQSSRYLVKRTGEKVFLECVQDMDHENMFWYRQDPGLGLRLIYFSYDVKMKEKGDIPEGYSVSREKKERFSLILESASTNQTSMYLCASTRGGATYEQYFGPGTRLTVT.

The J gene is TRBJ2-1, the V gene TRBV5-1; TRBD2 aligns across 10 bases. The germline gives CDR1 SGHRS, CDR2 YFSETQ. Germline trimming cut 4 bases from V and 2 bases from J; bases unmatched to any gene: 3. The CDR3 consists of 15 residues. The CDR3 DNA reads as TGCGCCAGCAGCACTGGACTAGCGGCCTACAATGAGCAGTTCTTC. Amino acids: CASSTGLAAYNEQFF.

The CDR3, as DNA: TGCGCCAGCACCCCAACCGACTGGGTGGGACAAGCCAATCAGCCCCAGCATTTT. The encoded protein is CASTPTDWVGQANQPQHF. The gene calls are TRBV4-1 and TRBJ1-5; D may be TRBD1 (6 bases). The ends were cut back, 7 bases at V and 3 bases at J, with 25 bases in the middle. CDR3 size: 18 residues. Per germline, CDR1 MGHRA and CDR2 YSYEKL.

This chain uses TRBV19 with TRBJ1-5; D is ambiguous. The CDR3 totals 16 residues. V gave up 4 bases and J gave up 0 bases, with 13 bases separating them. CDR1 and CDR2 from the germline V gene are LNHDA and SQIVND (reference sequence). In nucleotides, the CDR3 is TGTGCCAGTAGTACTGGAGTCCTTTATAGCAATCAGCCCCAGCATTTT. Encoded protein: CASSTGVLYSNQPQHF.

This chain connects TRBV7-2 to TRBJ2-3; TRBD1 matches at 7 bases. This CDR3 region has 14 residues. The germline V gene encodes CDR1 SGHTA and CDR2 FQGNSA. Trimming cost V 5 bases and J 3 bases; bases outside gene matches: 5. The CDR3 sequence is CASSPLQGTDTQYF. The CDR3 DNA follows: TGTGCCAGCAGCCCACTACAGGGGACAGATACGCAGTATTTT.

The V call is TRBV2, the J call TRBJ1-3, with 10 bases aligning to TRBD1. The CDR3 is 16 amino acids. Germline assignment: CDR1 SNHLY and CDR2 FYNNEI. V lost 1 base to trimming and J lost 0 bases; unmatched junction nucleotides: 0. The CDR3 bases are TGTGCCAGCAGTGAAGGGACAGGGGGCTCTGGAAACACCATATATTTT. Its protein product is CASSEGTGGSGNTIYF.

This clone turned up a few times. The chain combines TRBV5-4 with TRBJ2-7; 10 nucleotides align to TRBD2. V shed 0 bases and J 3 bases; nucleotides not matched to a gene: 3. CDR1 is SGHNT, CDR2 YYREEE, per germline (reference sequence). CDR3 size: 15 residues. CDR3 DNA sequence: TGTGCCAGCAGCTTGGAGCTAGCGGGGGACTACGAGCAGTACTTC. This sequence encodes CASSLELAGDYEQYF.

J is TRBJ2-1 and V is TRBV24-1, with a possible D match to TRBD2 (6 bases). V lost 6 bases to trimming and J lost 8 bases, with 19 bases between them. The CDR3 spans 15 residues. CDR1 is KGHDR and CDR2 is SFDVKD in the germline V gene. The CDR3 sequence is CATSPDGGRSDEQFF. The DNA of the CDR3 is TGTGCCACCAGTCCCGACGGGGGTCGGAGCGATGAGCAGTTCTTC.

V is TRBV19 and J is TRBJ2-5; weak D call: TRBD2 (5 bases). V was trimmed by 8 bases and J by 2 bases, leaving 9 bases between them. The CDR3 has 12 amino acids. The germline V gene has CDR1 LNHDA and CDR2 SQIVND (reference sequence). The CDR3 region has the DNA TGTGCCAGTGGGAGAATACAAGAGACCCAGTACTTC. This translates into CASGRIQETQYF.

This clone was observed once. J is TRBJ1-2 and V is TRBV5-4, with 9 bases fitting TRBD1. Germline values: CDR1 SGHNT, CDR2 YYREEE (reference sequence). The CDR3 is made up of 14 amino acids. V dropped 5 bases and J dropped 8; count of bases not matched to a gene: 10. CDR3 DNA: TGTGCCAGCAGACCACAGGGGGCCGGGTCCGGCTACACCTTC. Amino acids: CASRPQGAGSGYTF.

The chain carries TRBV28 and TRBJ1-6, with D possibly TRBD1 on 5 matching bases. Trimming stripped 2 bases from V and 8 bases from J, with 10 bases between. There are 14 residues in the CDR3. CDR1 is MDHEN and CDR2 is SYDVKM in the germline V gene. The CDR3 DNA reads TGTGCCAGCAGTTTACGGCCGACAGATTCACCCCTCCACTTT. Encoded protein: CASSLRPTDSPLHF.

This sequence joins TRBV7-2 and TRBJ2-7, with D tentatively TRBD2 (6 bases). V lost 7 bases and J 1 base, leaving 14 bases between the germline ends. The CDR3 length is 14 residues. Per germline, CDR1 SGHTA and CDR2 FQGNSA. The CDR3 coding sequence is TGTGCCAGCACCCCAAGGGCGGGATCCTACGAGCAGTACTTC. It codes for CASTPRAGSYEQYF.

The chain employs TRBV4-3 and TRBJ2-7; possible D gene TRBD2, 5 bases. From germline, CDR1 is LGHNA and CDR2 YSLEER. This CDR3 is built from 15 residues. The V end was cut by 0 bases, the J end by 10 bases, with 19 bases between. The DNA of the CDR3 is TGCGCCAGCAGCCAAGAAATGTCGGGTCTAGCTTCCCAGTACTTC. Translating gives CASSQEMSGLASQYF.

The chain employs TRBV23-1 and TRBJ1-4, with D unclear. TRBV23-1 is annotated as an ORF whose role is uncertain. The CDR3 runs 15 residues. V dropped 1 base and J dropped 5 bases, with 11 bases sitting between them. CDR3 coding DNA: TGCGCCAGCAGTCAATTAGAGGAATCAAATGAAAAACTGTTTTTT. Translating it yields CASSQLEESNEKLFF.

The chain is built from TRBV3-1 (or the pseudogene TRBV3-2) and TRBJ2-5; 8 nucleotides line up with TRBD1. Germline V gene data show CDR1 as LGHDT and CDR2 as YNNKEL (reference sequence). V lost 0 bases, J lost 10 bases, and 7 bases stayed unmatched. CDR3 size: 14 residues. DNA of the CDR3: TGTGCCAGCAGCCAAGATCGAGGACAGGGTGACCAGTACTTC. This gives the protein CASSQDRGQGDQYF.

The chain carries TRBV18 and TRBJ1-4; D unclear. The germline CDR1 and CDR2 sequences are KGHSH and LQKENI. The CDR3 has 15 residues. Trimming shortened V by 0 bases and J by 4 bases, and 9 bases separated the two germline ends. As DNA, the CDR3 is TGTGCCAGCTCACCACCATTAGCCCGTAATGAAAAACTGTTTTTT. This codes for CASSPPLARNEKLFF.

This chain connects TRBV4-1 to TRBJ1-2, with D unclear. This CDR3 is 16 amino acids long. V was shortened by 1 base and J by 3 bases, with 15 bases between the two germline ends. Germline-derived CDR1 and CDR2 are MGHRA and YSYEKL. The CDR3: CASSQGEAGKDYGYTF. CDR3 DNA: TGCGCCAGCAGCCAAGGAGAGGCCGGGAAGGACTATGGCTACACCTTC.

The CDR3 DNA follows: TGTGCCAGCAGCCACGCCGGGAGGGGTCTGCCCAATCAGCCCCAGCATTTT. It codes for CASSHAGRGLPNQPQHF. The chain employs TRBV4-2 and TRBJ1-5, with D maybe TRBD1 (5 bases). Germline-derived CDR1 and CDR2 are LGHNA and YNFKEQ. This CDR3 is built from 17 residues. Deletions cut 3 bases from V and 3 bases from J, with 18 bases between.

The chain is built from TRBV7-9 and TRBJ1-4; 7 bases fit TRBD1. Germline V gives CDR1 SEHNR, CDR2 FQNEAQ (reference sequence). The trim removed 5 bases at V and 3 bases at J, leaving 3 bases unmatched. CDR3 length equals 14 residues. In DNA form, the CDR3 reads TGTGCCAGCAGCCTCGGGACAGCTAATGAAAAACTGTTTTTT. This sequence encodes CASSLGTANEKLFF.

The chain carries TRBV11-2 and TRBJ2-7, with TRBD1 as a possible D gene (6 bases). This CDR3 contains 13 residues. Germline CDR1 SGHAT, CDR2 FQNNGV. Trimming cost V 3 bases and J 5 bases, with 11 bases left between them. The CDR3 nucleotides are TGTGCCAGCAGCTTTGAGGGGGATCACGAGCAGTACTTC. Protein sequence: CASSFEGDHEQYF.